Each of the 31 T cell receptor beta chains below was sequenced from the same sample in a study of cytomegalovirus exposure and HLA in healthy donors. The PCR was carried out with 60 Vbeta primers and 13 Jbeta primers. TCRdb's table, derived via immunoSEQ multiplex PCR, lists solely in-frame clones and lacks some. The sample holds about 61,000 clones; 70% to 90% are singletons and the top ten take more than 1.3%. The sequenced sample was PBMCs. The receptors originated from a man aged 25 to 40 in good health and CMV-seropositive.

The rearrangement joins TRBV27 to TRBJ1-5; D possibly corresponds to TRBD1 (6 bases). This CDR3 spans 16 amino acids. The V end was cut by 4 bases, the J end by 1 base, with 14 bases between. The germline CDR1 and CDR2 sequences are MNHEY and SMNVEV (reference sequence). The CDR3 bases are TGTGCCAGCAGTTCTGAGGGGGTCGGGAGCAATCAGCCCCAGCATTTT. This gives the protein CASSSEGVGSNQPQHF.

The chain recombines TRBV13 with TRBJ2-7; the match to TRBD1 covers 12 bases. CDR1 is PRHDT and CDR2 is FYEKMQ in the germline V gene (reference sequence). V gave up 3 bases and J gave up 4 bases; unmatched junction bases: 4. The CDR3 has 15 residues. In nucleotides, the CDR3 is TGTGCCAGCAGCTTGGGACAGGGGGCCAAGTACGAGCAGTACTTC. Translated: CASSLGQGAKYEQYF.

A single count supports this clone. The chain links TRBV9 to TRBJ2-7; 11 bases agree with TRBD2. There are 13 residues in the CDR3. The V segment lost 4 bases and the J segment 10 bases; nucleotides outside the gene matches: 7. Germline CDR1 is SGDLS and CDR2 is YYNGEE. CDR3 bases: TGTGCCAGCAGCCCCGGGACTAGCGGCCTTCAGTACTTC. Protein: CASSPGTSGLQYF.

V gene TRBV2 combines with J gene TRBJ1-2; 9 positions match TRBD1. Germline CDR1 SNHLY, CDR2 FYNNEI. The CDR3 covers 12 residues. The J segment lost 6 bases and the V segment lost 6 bases, leaving 2 bases of the junction unmatched. CDR3 residues: CASSWTGDGYTF. The CDR3 nucleotides are TGTGCCAGCAGCTGGACAGGGGATGGCTACACCTTC.

This chain uses TRBV10-3 with TRBJ2-7, with 8 bases lining up with TRBD1. The CDR3 covers 13 residues. V was pared by 4 bases and J by 2 bases, with 1 base of the junction left unmatched. Germline V gene sequence: CDR1 ENHRY, CDR2 SYGVKD. The CDR3 region has the DNA TGTGCCATCAGTGGGACAGGGCCCTACGAGCAGTACTTC. Amino acids: CAISGTGPYEQYF.

This chain connects TRBV5-1 to TRBJ2-2; TRBD1 is a possible D gene (6 bases). Germline assignment: CDR1 SGHRS and CDR2 YFSETQ. The CDR3 spans 21 residues. V lost 4 bases to trimming and J lost 4 bases, with 32 bases between them. The CDR3 region has the DNA TGCGCCAGCAGCCCAATATGGACAGAGAGCCATTCCGGACCCACCACCGGGGAGCTGTTTTTT. It yields the protein CASSPIWTESHSGPTTGELFF.

A few counts support this clone. V usage is TRBV2 and J usage is TRBJ2-2; D not certain. Germline V gene data show CDR1 as SNHLY and CDR2 as FYNNEI. Between the trimmed V and J ends, which lost 5 bases and 5 bases, there was a span of 9 bases. CDR3 size: 13 residues. The CDR3 sequence is CASSSGETGELFF. The CDR3 nucleotides read TGTGCCAGCAGTTCGGGTGAAACCGGGGAGCTGTTTTTT.

The chain has TRBV10-3 and TRBJ2-5, with 9 bases matching TRBD1. V lost 8 bases and J lost 5; bases outside the gene matches: 15. This CDR3 has 16 amino acids. Germline V CDR1 and CDR2: ENHRY, SYGVKD. CDR3 in amino acids: CAIASPGQGARETQYF. DNA for the CDR3: TGTGCCATCGCCTCGCCGGGACAGGGCGCTCGGGAGACCCAGTACTTC.

The rearrangement joins TRBV7-2 to TRBJ2-7; TRBD2 matches at 9 bases. V was pared by 1 base and J by 3 bases, with 1 base of the junction left unmatched. The CDR3 is 14 residues long. Germline CDR1 and CDR2: SGHTA and FQGNSA. The CDR3 sequence: CASSLGLADYEQYF. Here the CDR3 DNA reads TGTGCCAGCAGCTTAGGACTAGCGGACTACGAGCAGTACTTC.

The genes are TRBV30 and TRBJ1-2; 8 bases agree with TRBD1. In germline, CDR1 is GTSNPN, CDR2 SVGIG (reference sequence). Trimming removed 2 bases from V and 8 bases from J; junction bases left unmatched: 10. The CDR3 covers 14 residues. This CDR3 is CAWSPGGAGGGYTF. Written as DNA, the CDR3 is TGTGCCTGGAGTCCAGGGGGCGCAGGAGGAGGCTACACCTTC.

The table lists this clone with a count of one. V and J are TRBV15 and TRBJ1-1; D unresolved. The CDR3 totals 14 residues. V shed 0 bases and J shed 1 base, with 6 bases lying between them. Per germline, CDR1 LNHNV and CDR2 YYDKDF (reference sequence). The CDR3 DNA is TGTGCCACCAGCAGAGATTCCGGGAACACTGAAGCTTTCTTT. Its protein product is CATSRDSGNTEAFF.

The rearrangement links TRBV30 to TRBJ1-3; D ambiguous. The V and J ends lost 0 bases and 8 bases respectively, with 11 bases between them. The CDR3 covers 13 residues. The germline V gene has CDR1 GTSNPN and CDR2 SVGIG (reference sequence). The CDR3 region has the DNA TGTGCCTGGAGTGTGGGCAGTTTTGACACCATATATTTT. Its translation: CAWSVGSFDTIYF.

V usage is TRBV19 and J usage is TRBJ1-2; 8 positions agree with TRBD1. The CDR3 runs 14 residues. V was pared by 1 base and J by 6 bases, with 4 bases of the junction left unmatched. Looked up from germline, CDR1 is LNHDA and CDR2 is SQIVND (reference sequence). CDR3 DNA: TGTGCCAGTAGTATAGGCCGCAGGGGGCATGGCTACACCTTC. Translation: CASSIGRRGHGYTF.

The rearrangement uses TRBV15 and TRBJ1-5; possibly TRBD1 for D (5 bases). In germline, CDR1 is LNHNV, CDR2 YYDKDF (reference sequence). The germline V and J ends were trimmed by 0 bases and 4 bases, with 16 bases remaining between them. The CDR3 is 17 amino acids. Written as DNA, the CDR3 is TGTGCCACCAGCAGAGATTTAGGGCCGCGGGGGAATCAGCCCCAGCATTTT. Translating gives CATSRDLGPRGNQPQHF.

The chain is built from TRBV10-3 and TRBJ2-5; weak D call: TRBD1 (7 bases). Germline loops: CDR1 ENHRY, CDR2 SYGVKD. This CDR3 spans 12 amino acids. The ends were cut back, 3 bases at V and 11 bases at J, with 13 bases in the middle. The CDR3 spells CAISEGGREQYF. As DNA, the CDR3 is TGTGCCATCAGTGAAGGGGGCCGGGAGCAGTACTTC.

The CDR3 nucleotides are TGTGCCAGCAGTGCCCTACTAGCGGGAGTAGAGACCCAGTACTTC. As protein: CASSALLAGVETQYF. This chain uses TRBV28 with TRBJ2-5; 11 bases agree with TRBD2. Trimming took 5 bases from V and 4 from J; bases not matched to a gene: 6. Germline CDR1 MDHEN, CDR2 SYDVKM. This CDR3 has 15 residues.

This clone was observed a single time. The chain is built from TRBV5-4 and TRBJ1-6; TRBD1 matches at 9 bases. The CDR3 extends over 15 amino acids. The germline CDR1 and CDR2 sequences are SGHNT and YYREEE (reference sequence). V shed 5 bases, J shed 9 bases, and the junction held 9 bases outside the gene matches. DNA of the CDR3: TGTGCCAGCAGAAAAGGACAGGGGAATGGTTCACCCCTCCACTTT. This sequence encodes CASRKGQGNGSPLHF.

The chain has TRBV4-1 and TRBJ2-2, with 8 bases that match TRBD2. The CDR3 extends over 16 amino acids. Looked up from germline, CDR1 is MGHRA and CDR2 is YSYEKL. Trimming took 1 base from V and 6 from J; bases not matched to a gene: 7. The CDR3 coding sequence is TGCGCCAGCAGCCAAGTCCCGGGAGGGTCAGCCGGGGAGCTGTTTTTT. Translated: CASSQVPGGSAGELFF.

This clone is a singleton in its sample. The chain is built from TRBV5-1 and TRBJ1-1, with D perhaps matching TRBD1 (6 bases). The CDR3 has 14 amino acids. Trimming pared 5 bases from V and 4 bases from J, leaving 15 bases between. Germline V lookup: CDR1 SGHRS, CDR2 YFSETQ. The CDR3 nucleotides are TGCGCCAGCAGTGTGGGGGCTTCCAGCACTGAAGCTTTCTTT. Protein sequence: CASSVGASSTEAFF. The full variable domain, completed using reference TRBV5-1 and TRBJ1-1, is KAGVTQTPRYLIKTRGQQVTLSCSPISGHRSVSWYQQTPGQGLQFLFEYFSETQRNKGNFPGRFSGRQFSNSRSEMNVSTLELGDSALYLCASSVGASSTEAFFGQGTRLTVV.

V and J are TRBV11-3 and TRBJ2-1; 13 nucleotides agree with TRBD2. This CDR3 has 19 residues. V lost 2 bases, J lost 2 bases, and 9 bases stayed unmatched. CDR1 is SGHNT and CDR2 is YENEEA in the germline V gene. CDR3 in amino acids: CASSLTSGRASGPYNEQFF. The CDR3 coding sequence is TGTGCCAGCAGCTTAACTAGCGGGAGGGCATCCGGACCCTACAATGAGCAGTTCTTC.

Only one count was recorded for this clone. V usage is TRBV7-9 and J usage is TRBJ1-2; 7 positions match TRBD1. The V and J ends lost 3 bases and 3 bases, in that order; junction bases with no gene match: 1. Per the germline V gene, CDR1 is SEHNR and CDR2 is FQNEAQ (reference sequence). This CDR3 is 13 amino acids long. As DNA, the CDR3 is TGTGCCAGCAGCTTCGGACAGGACTATGGCTACACCTTC. Protein product: CASSFGQDYGYTF.

The chain couples TRBV9 to TRBJ2-1, with D possibly being TRBD2 (6 bases). The CDR3 has 15 residues. Germline V gene sequence: CDR1 SGDLS, CDR2 YYNGEE. Trimming removed 4 bases at V and 2 bases at J, with 13 bases between. The CDR3 sequence is CASSQDAGPYNEQFF. The CDR3 region has the DNA TGTGCCAGCAGCCAGGACGCGGGGCCCTACAATGAGCAGTTCTTC.

The rearrangement joins TRBV15 to TRBJ1-4; D perhaps matches TRBD1 (6 bases). The CDR3 has 15 amino acids. The germline V and J ends were trimmed by 5 bases and 10 bases, with 20 bases remaining between them. The germline V gene has CDR1 LNHNV and CDR2 YYDKDF (reference sequence). The CDR3 region has the DNA TGTGCCACCAGCGCTACAAGGACAGAAACGGGAAAACTGTTTTTT. Its translation: CATSATRTETGKLFF.

The V call is TRBV5-1, the J call TRBJ1-2; D not resolved. The CDR3 has 13 amino acids. The ends were cut back, 4 bases at V and 0 bases at J, with 7 bases in the middle. Germline CDR1 SGHRS, CDR2 YFSETQ. This CDR3 reads CASSLQTNYGYTF. The CDR3, as DNA: TGCGCCAGCAGCCTACAGACTAACTATGGCTACACCTTC.

The chain employs TRBV7-9 and TRBJ2-1; TRBD1 matches 9 bases. The CDR3 is 17 residues long. Germline assignment: CDR1 SEHNR and CDR2 FQNEAQ (reference sequence). Germline trimming cut 2 bases from V and 7 bases from J; bases unmatched to any gene: 12. As DNA, the CDR3 is TGTGCCAGCAGCTTAAATCGGGGGACAGGGTTAGATAATGAGCAGTTCTTC. Amino acids: CASSLNRGTGLDNEQFF.

The chain couples TRBV29-1 to TRBJ2-7; D unresolved. Germline CDR1 reads SQVTM; CDR2 reads ANQGSEA. The V end lost 0 bases, the J end lost 3 bases, and 3 bases lay between the germline ends. The CDR3 has 11 amino acids. CDR3 sequence: CSVEDRYEQYF. The DNA of the CDR3 is TGCAGCGTTGAAGATCGCTACGAGCAGTACTTC.

The chain employs TRBV6-1 and TRBJ2-3; 11 bases are a match to TRBD2. CDR3 size: 15 residues. The J segment lost 0 bases and the V segment lost 7 bases, leaving 3 bases of the junction unmatched. Germline V gene data show CDR1 as MNHNS and CDR2 as SASEGT. CDR3 sequence (DNA): TGTGCCAGCACTAGACTAGCGGGGAGCACAGATACGCAGTATTTT. This translates into CASTRLAGSTDTQYF.

As to this clone: This sample includes further DNA sequences coding for the same CDR3. This sequence joins TRBV6-6 and TRBJ1-4; D unresolved. Trimming left V 6 bases short and J 8 bases short, with 16 bases between. Germline V lookup: CDR1 MNHNY, CDR2 SVGAGI (reference sequence). CDR3 size: 14 residues. DNA of the CDR3: TGTGCCAGCAGCTACGCGGGGTCCGGGGAAAAACTGTTTTTT. It encodes CASSYAGSGEKLFF.

The J gene is TRBJ2-1, the V gene TRBV6-6; 11 bases map to TRBD2. CDR1 MNHNY and CDR2 SVGAGI come from the germline V gene (reference sequence). CDR3 length equals 15 residues. The V gene end was trimmed by 2 bases and the J gene end by 7 bases; junction bases not matched to a gene: 4. The CDR3 nucleotides are TGTGCCAGCAGTTACCGCACTAGCGGGAGAAATGAGCAGTTCTTC. It codes for CASSYRTSGRNEQFF.

The rearrangement uses TRBV9 and TRBJ2-5; D is possibly TRBD1 (5 bases). CDR1 and CDR2 (germline): SGDLS, YYNGEE. The CDR3 contains 15 residues. V lost 5 bases to trimming and J lost 0 bases, with 14 bases between them. This CDR3 is CASSETGAYQETQYF. CDR3 nucleotide sequence: TGTGCCAGCAGTGAAACAGGAGCTTACCAAGAGACCCAGTACTTC.

This chain links TRBV25-1 with TRBJ2-7; 14 bases fit TRBD2. CDR1 and CDR2 from the germline V gene are MGHDK and SYGVNS. The CDR3 has 15 amino acids. Losses at the gene ends were 8 bases for V and 6 bases for J; bases not matched to a gene: 9. CDR3 in DNA: TGTGCCAGCGGTAGACTAGCGGGAGGGCCGAGCGAGCAGTACTTC. This sequence encodes CASGRLAGGPSEQYF.